These 21 T cell receptor beta chains were all obtained from the same sample, sequenced in a study of T cell responses to AZD1222 COVID-19 vaccine. The protocol was immunoSEQ multiplex PCR, while the TCRdb copy is restricted to in-frame clones and leaves out a portion. The table has about 150,000 clones, roughly 90% seen once. The material was peripheral blood, obtained 28 days after the second AZD1222 dose. Source of these receptors: an adult who received the AZD1222 COVID-19 vaccine.

This chain links TRBV28 with TRBJ1-1; D uncertain. Trimming shortened V by 5 bases and J by 5 bases, and 12 bases separated the two germline ends. CDR3 length equals 13 residues. CDR1 and CDR2 from the germline V gene are MDHEN and SYDVKM. CDR3 amino acids: CASSRIARTEAFF. CDR3 bases: TGTGCCAGCAGTCGAATTGCCCGGACTGAAGCTTTCTTT.

In its sample, this clone was seen a few times. The chain joins TRBV5-4 to TRBJ2-7; perhaps D is TRBD1 or TRBD2 (5 bases each). Trimming removed 0 bases at V and 7 bases at J, with 20 bases between. This CDR3 contains 16 residues. Germline CDR1 and CDR2: SGHNT and YYREEE (reference sequence). This CDR3 is CASSLEFRDRSREQYF. The DNA for the CDR3 is TGTGCCAGCAGCTTGGAGTTCCGGGACCGGTCGAGGGAGCAGTACTTC.

The rearrangement joins TRBV6-2 or TRBV6-3 to TRBJ2-1; 9 nucleotides line up with TRBD2. The junction had 5 bases not matched to a gene; V was cut back by 5 bases and J by 0 bases. This CDR3 spans 16 amino acids. CDR1 is MNHEY and CDR2 is SVGEGT in the germline V gene. CDR3 DNA sequence: TGTGCCAGCAGTCTCCCGGGACTAGCCTCCTACAATGAGCAGTTCTTC. It codes for CASSLPGLASYNEQFF.

This chain joins TRBV6-6 and TRBJ1-6; D is uncertain. The CDR3 runs to 13 residues. Per germline, CDR1 MNHNY and CDR2 SVGAGI (reference sequence). The V end lost 0 bases, the J end lost 10 bases, and 7 bases lay between the germline ends. The CDR3 DNA reads as TGTGCCAGCAGTTACTCGTCTGGCTCACCCCTCCACTTT. Protein sequence: CASSYSSGSPLHF.

This clone has a single count. V usage is TRBV7-9 and J usage is TRBJ1-1; perhaps TRBD1 as D (6 bases). V was clipped by 1 base and J by 8 bases, with 17 bases between them. CDR1 and CDR2 (germline): SEHNR, FQNEAQ (reference sequence). The CDR3 is 15 residues long. The CDR3 nucleotides are TGTGCCAGCAGCTTAGGGGGGGCAGAAAAAGACGAAGCTTTCTTT. This encodes CASSLGGAEKDEAFF.

CDR3 sequence: CASSLVQNYNSPLHF. The CDR3 nucleotides are TGCGCCAGCAGCTTGGTACAGAACTATAATTCACCCCTCCACTTT. The J gene is TRBJ1-6, the V gene TRBV5-1; no reliable D call. CDR3 size: 15 residues. CDR1 and CDR2 (germline): SGHRS, YFSETQ. V lost 0 bases, J lost 3 bases, and 7 bases lay in between.

This chain links TRBV7-3 with TRBJ2-1; D assignment may be TRBD1 or TRBD2 (5 bases each). The CDR3 consists of 16 residues. Germline loops: CDR1 SGHTA, CDR2 FQGTGA. V was pared by 2 bases and J by 8 bases, with 19 bases between. The CDR3 region is CASSLFKGTLLDEQFF. In nucleotides, the CDR3 is TGTGCCAGCAGCTTATTTAAAGGGACCCTTCTCGATGAGCAGTTCTTC. Complete variable domain (other parts from reference TRBV7-3 and TRBJ2-1): GAGVSQTPSNKVTEKGKYVELRCDPISGHTALYWYRQSLGQGPEFLIYFQGTGAADDSGLPNDRFFAVRPEGSVSTLKIQRTERGDSAVYLCASSLFKGTLLDEQFFGPGTRLTVL.

The chain employs TRBV12-3 or TRBV12-4 and TRBJ1-5; no definite D call. The CDR3 contains 13 residues. The V gene lost 1 base and the J gene lost 9 bases, with 10 bases spanning the gap. In DNA, the CDR3 is TGTGCCAGCAGTTTAGGAGAGGGCCGGCCCCAGCATTTT. It encodes CASSLGEGRPQHF.

The chain recombines TRBV6-5 with TRBJ2-5, with D possibly being TRBD2 (5 bases). The CDR3 spans 15 residues. V was clipped by 6 bases and J by 0 bases, with 14 bases between them. Germline CDR1 and CDR2: MNHEY and SVGAGI. The CDR3 is CASRRTSSYQETQYF. The DNA of the CDR3 is TGTGCCAGCAGACGGACTTCGTCGTACCAAGAGACCCAGTACTTC.

The rearrangement joins TRBV2 to TRBJ1-1, with D hard to call. CDR3 size: 11 residues. The germline V gene has CDR1 SNHLY and CDR2 FYNNEI. V gave up 5 bases and J gave up 5 bases, with 6 bases separating them. The CDR3 here is CASSRKTEAFF. The CDR3 bases are TGTGCCAGCAGTCGGAAAACTGAAGCTTTCTTT. Using reference TRBV2 and TRBJ1-1 for the parts outside the CDR3, the full variable domain is EPEVTQTPSHQVTQMGQEVILRCVPISNHLYFYWYRQILGQKVEFLVSFYNNEISEKSEIFDDQFSVERPDGSNFTLKIRSTKLEDSAMYFCASSRKTEAFFGQGTRLTVV.

The chain carries TRBV30 and TRBJ1-1; D is unresolved. CDR3 length: 13 residues. Trimming took off 5 bases at V and 7 bases at J, with 17 bases between the two ends. Germline values: CDR1 GTSNPN, CDR2 SVGIG (reference sequence). CDR3 region: CAWVLLAGGEAFF. The CDR3 coding sequence is TGTGCCTGGGTCCTTCTGGCGGGCGGTGAAGCTTTCTTT.

J is TRBJ2-3 and V is TRBV6-5; TRBD2 might be the D (6 bases). Trimming took 6 bases from V and 6 from J, leaving 19 bases between them. CDR1 MNHEY and CDR2 SVGAGI come from the germline V gene. The CDR3 has 15 residues. CDR3 amino acids: CASRTPSVLLDTQYF. The CDR3 coding sequence is TGTGCCAGCAGAACTCCTAGCGTCCTCTTGGATACGCAGTATTTT.

The CDR3 coding sequence is TGTGCCAGCAGCTACGACAGGGCCTACGAGCAGTACTTC. Protein product: CASSYDRAYEQYF. The chain employs TRBV5-6 and TRBJ2-7, with TRBD1 identical over 7 bases. The CDR3 spans 13 residues. V dropped 3 bases and J dropped 2; count of bases not matched to a gene: 2. Germline CDR1 and CDR2: SGHDT and YYEEEE.

The V gene is TRBV6-5, the J gene TRBJ1-2; D ambiguous. The CDR3 totals 14 residues. The germline CDR1 and CDR2 sequences are MNHEY and SVGAGI. V lost 6 bases and J lost 0, with 11 bases in between. The CDR3 loop is CASSADYSNYGYTF. CDR3 sequence (DNA): TGTGCCAGCAGCGCGGACTATTCTAACTATGGCTACACCTTC.

The rearrangement uses TRBV18 and TRBJ1-1; no definite D call. Germline-derived CDR1 and CDR2 are KGHSH and LQKENI. Trimming removed 2 bases at V and 1 base at J, with 8 bases between. This CDR3 is 14 amino acids long. DNA of the CDR3: TGTGCCAGCTCACCATTCAGCGGGAACACTGAAGCTTTCTTT. This encodes CASSPFSGNTEAFF. The full variable domain, rest sourced from reference TRBV18 and TRBJ1-1, is NAGVMQNPRHLVRRRGQEARLRCSPMKGHSHVYWYRQLPEEGLKFMVYLQKENIIDESGMPKERFSAEFPKEGPSILRIQQVVRGDSAAYFCASSPFSGNTEAFFGQGTRLTVV.

The gene calls are TRBV3-1 (or the pseudogene TRBV3-2) and TRBJ1-3; D not certain. Deletions cut 4 bases from V and 0 bases from J, with 22 bases between. CDR3 length: 19 amino acids. Germline CDR1 and CDR2: LGHDT and YNNKEL (reference sequence). The CDR3: CASSPAAPRSTPSGNTIYF. The DNA for the CDR3 is TGTGCCAGCAGCCCCGCAGCCCCGAGATCAACTCCCTCTGGAAACACCATATATTTT.

The chain uses TRBV9 and TRBJ2-3; D may match TRBD1 or TRBD2 (6 bases each). The CDR3 spans 15 residues. Germline-derived CDR1 and CDR2 are SGDLS and YYNGEE. V lost 0 bases to trimming and J lost 4 bases, with 12 bases between them. DNA of the CDR3: TGTGCCAGCAGCGTAGCGGGGGCCCCTTCAGATACGCAGTATTTT. This translates into CASSVAGAPSDTQYF.

This sequence joins TRBV5-6 and TRBJ2-7, with D unclear. In germline, CDR1 is SGHDT, CDR2 YYEEEE. The CDR3 totals 12 residues. The V end lost 1 base, the J end lost 2 bases, and 4 bases lay between the germline ends. The CDR3 coding sequence is TGTGCCAGCAGCTTGCGGGCCTACGAGCAGTACTTC. Translating it yields CASSLRAYEQYF.

The gene calls are TRBV4-2 and TRBJ2-6; D unclear. The CDR3 consists of 16 residues. V gave up 1 base and J gave up 0 bases, with 7 bases separating them. Germline V lookup: CDR1 LGHNA, CDR2 YNFKEQ. The CDR3 is CASSQASFSGANVLTF. CDR3 bases: TGTGCCAGCAGCCAAGCTTCATTCTCTGGGGCCAACGTCCTGACTTTC.

V is TRBV2 and J is TRBJ1-1; no reliable D call. The germline V gene encodes CDR1 SNHLY and CDR2 FYNNEI. This CDR3 comprises 13 residues. V lost 6 bases and J lost 10, with 18 bases in between. CDR3 protein: CASRGTSFRPAFF. The DNA for the CDR3 is TGTGCCAGCAGGGGAACTTCTTTCCGGCCAGCTTTCTTT.

The J gene is TRBJ1-5, the V gene TRBV5-6; no clear D. The V gene lost 2 bases and the J gene lost 3 bases, with 15 bases spanning the gap. This CDR3 spans 16 amino acids. Germline V gene data show CDR1 as SGHDT and CDR2 as YYEEEE. The CDR3 sequence is CASSFYVRSANQPQHF. As DNA, the CDR3 is TGTGCCAGCAGCTTTTACGTCCGGAGCGCCAATCAGCCCCAGCATTTT.